This T cell receptor (beta chain) was sequenced during a study of cytomegalovirus exposure and HLA in healthy donors. In the PCR, 60 Vbeta and 13 Jbeta primers were used. Measured with immunoSEQ multiplex PCR; TCRdb has only the in-frame clones, and not every one. Of roughly 96,000 clones listed, approximately 74% are singletons. The count of this clone is one. Its antigen is as yet unknown. Other DNA sequences in the sample encode the same CDR3. With 4 bases removed from V and 8 bases from J, the gap between germline ends came to 20 bases. In germline, CDR1 is SNHLY, CDR2 FYNNEI. The CDR3 runs to 16 residues. Findings and caveats of the study: For cytomegalovirus status, the classifier reportedly gave diagnoses with high specificity and sensitivity. Specificity of a few CMV-associated chains for CMV antigens was verified in vitro.

While unrecorded immune exposures were likely, the donors were nominally healthy when sampled. The chain is built from TRBV2 and TRBJ2-2; a weak D match, TRBD1 (6 bases). The source is a female donor in good health and CMV-seropositive. The sample taken for sequencing was PBMCs. CDR3 sequence reads: CASSGVRGRGTGELFF. CDR3 in DNA: TGTGCCAGCAGTGGGGTTAGGGGCAGGGGAACTGGGGAGCTGTTTTTT.